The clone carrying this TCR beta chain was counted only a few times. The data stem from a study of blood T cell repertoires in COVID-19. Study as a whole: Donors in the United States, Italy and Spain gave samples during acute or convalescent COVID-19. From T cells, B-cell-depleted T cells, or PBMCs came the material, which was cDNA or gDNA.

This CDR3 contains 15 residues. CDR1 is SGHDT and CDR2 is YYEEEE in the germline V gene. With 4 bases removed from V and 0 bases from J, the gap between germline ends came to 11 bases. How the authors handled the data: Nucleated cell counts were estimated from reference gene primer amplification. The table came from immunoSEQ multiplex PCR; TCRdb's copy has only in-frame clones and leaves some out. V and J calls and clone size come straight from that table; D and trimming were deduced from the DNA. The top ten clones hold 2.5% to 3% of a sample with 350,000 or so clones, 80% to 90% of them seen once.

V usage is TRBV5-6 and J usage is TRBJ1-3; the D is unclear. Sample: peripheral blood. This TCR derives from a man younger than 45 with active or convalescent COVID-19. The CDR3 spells CASSLVTFSGNTIYF. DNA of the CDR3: TGTGCCAGCAGCCTGGTGACTTTCTCTGGAAACACCATATATTTT.